This T cell receptor beta chain was obtained from a study of neurological immune-mediated disorders. Study-wide results and caveats: No sharing of CDR3 amino acid sequences was observed among expanded clones across subjects, suggesting private repertoires in all groups.

Ten or more counts support this clonotype. The antigen is not known. 5'RACE with 10-nucleotide random UMIs produced the cDNA. One entry per CDR3 protein, called by TCRdb with MiXCR from the 5' RACE reads. The sample contains around 76,000 distinct CDR3 sequences, roughly a tenth of which appear only once. The time point: longitudinal time-point 1 (baseline). Volunteers at a blood bank in Maryland, USA, were the healthy controls. The V segment lost 6 bases and the J segment 7 bases; nucleotides outside the gene matches: 6. The CDR3 runs to 14 residues. The germline CDR1 and CDR2 sequences are ENHRY and SYGVKD.

The V gene is TRBV10-3, the J gene TRBJ1-6; TRBD1 agrees at 7 bases. The sequenced sample consisted of PBMCs. The TCR was taken from a man younger than 40 in good health. In nucleotides, the CDR3 is TGTGCCATCAGGACCGGGACAGAGAATTCACCCCTCCACTTT. It yields the protein CAIRTGTENSPLHF.